The TCR beta chain described here comes from a study of identical twins. MiXCR, run by TCRdb on the 5' RACE reads, gives a single entry per CDR3 protein. The data show 1.5 million to 2 million distinct CDR3 sequences, around 33% seen once. Germline-derived CDR1 and CDR2 are SGHNT and YYREEE (reference sequence). Between the trimmed V and J ends, which lost 0 bases and 1 base, there was a span of 10 bases. The CDR3 extends over 15 amino acids. This sequence joins TRBV5-4 and TRBJ1-1; the D gene is possibly TRBD1 (5 bases). This TCR was recovered from a newborn girl in good health. The source material was cord blood. This chain's CDR3 is CASSLARVKNTEAFF. CDR3 bases: TGTGCCAGCAGCTTGGCCAGGGTCAAGAACACTGAAGCTTTCTTT.